Listed below are T cell receptor beta chains from one sample, sequenced in a study of T cell responses to AZD1222 COVID-19 vaccine. Profiled with immunoSEQ multiplex PCR; TCRdb holds only in-frame clones, not every one. Of some 200,000 clones in the sample, about 94% were seen once. The specimen comprised peripheral blood, sampled 28 days after the second dose of the MenACWY control vaccine. The receptors here all came from an adult who received the MenACWY meningococcal vaccine as a control. Both conserved end residues are part of each CDR3. A D gene is named only where the DNA matches it firmly. Some rows mark clone size as missing; the rest say once, few, many or name a class of expanded clone.

clone_size: once
d_call: TRBD2
j_call: TRBJ2-3
v_call: TRBV7-6
cdr3_nt: TGTGCCAGCAGCCGCCAAGGACTAGCGGGAGGTAAAGATACGCAGTATTTT
cdr3_aa: CASSRQGLAGGKDTQYF

clone_size: NA
d_call: TRBD2
j_call: TRBJ2-5
v_call: TRBV28
cdr3_nt: TGTGCCAGCAGCCGACTAGCGGACCAAGAGACCCAGTACTTC
cdr3_aa: CASSRLADQETQYF

clone_size: NA
d_call: NA
j_call: TRBJ1-2
v_call: TRBV12-5
cdr3_nt: TGTGCTAGTGGCACCTTCGGAGGGATTAGTGACTATGGCTACACCTTC
cdr3_aa: CASGTFGGISDYGYTF

clone_size: NA
d_call: NA
j_call: TRBJ1-4
v_call: TRBV11-2
cdr3_nt: TGTGCCAGCAGCTTACCCCGGGCGGGGGAAAAACTGTTTTTT
cdr3_aa: CASSLPRAGEKLFF

clone_size: NA
d_call: NA
j_call: TRBJ2-5
v_call: TRBV4-3
cdr3_nt: TGCGCCAGCAGCCAAGAAAGGGCAGTCCAAGAGACCCAGTACTTC
cdr3_aa: CASSQERAVQETQYF

clone_size: NA
d_call: NA
j_call: TRBJ1-6
v_call: TRBV30
cdr3_nt: TGTGCCTGGACCACAGGGTTAAATTCACCCCTCCACTTT
cdr3_aa: CAWTTGLNSPLHF

clone_size: NA
d_call: NA
j_call: TRBJ2-5
v_call: TRBV6-1
cdr3_nt: TGTGCCAGCAGTGAAGTTGGGCGAAGGGAGACCCAGTACTTC
cdr3_aa: CASSEVGRRETQYF

clone_size: NA
d_call: TRBD2
j_call: TRBJ2-5
v_call: TRBV16
cdr3_nt: TGTGCCAGCAGCCTCACTAGCGTTCAAGAGACCCAGTACTTC
cdr3_aa: CASSLTSVQETQYF

clone_size: few
d_call: TRBD2
j_call: TRBJ2-3
v_call: TRBV29-1
cdr3_nt: TGCAGCGTTGTGCTAGCGGGAGTTTTCGGTACGCAGTATTTT
cdr3_aa: CSVVLAGVFGTQYF

clone_size: NA
d_call: NA
j_call: TRBJ2-3
v_call: TRBV7-2
cdr3_nt: TGTGCCAGCAGCTTACAAATGGGGGGTAACACAGATACGCAGTATTTT
cdr3_aa: CASSLQMGGNTDTQYF

clone_size: NA
d_call: NA
j_call: TRBJ2-2
v_call: TRBV10-3
cdr3_nt: TGTGCCATCGGTCTAGTGGGCACCGGGGAGCTGTTTTTT
cdr3_aa: CAIGLVGTGELFF

clone_size: NA
d_call: NA
j_call: TRBJ2-1
v_call: TRBV5-1
cdr3_nt: TGCGCCAGCAGCCCTGGTATCCAGGGCGGGGAGCAGTTCTTC
cdr3_aa: CASSPGIQGGEQFF

clone_size: NA
d_call: NA
j_call: TRBJ2-3
v_call: TRBV9
cdr3_nt: TGTGCCAGCAGCGTAGATCCGGGGGGCACAGATACGCAGTATTTT
cdr3_aa: CASSVDPGGTDTQYF

clone_size: NA
d_call: TRBD2
j_call: TRBJ2-3
v_call: TRBV20-1
cdr3_nt: TGCAGTGCTAGTCCCTTAGCGGGAGGGGGAGCAGATACGCAGTATTTT
cdr3_aa: CSASPLAGGGADTQYF

clone_size: NA
d_call: TRBD1
j_call: TRBJ1-2
v_call: TRBV11-2
cdr3_nt: TGTGCCAGCAGCTTTGACAGGGGGTATGGCTACACCTTC
cdr3_aa: CASSFDRGYGYTF

clone_size: NA
d_call: NA
j_call: TRBJ2-5
v_call: TRBV5-3
cdr3_nt: TGTGCCAGAAGCTTAGCCGCCCAGTACTTC
cdr3_aa: CARSLAAQYF

clone_size: NA
d_call: TRBD1
j_call: TRBJ1-2
v_call: TRBV25-1
cdr3_nt: TGTGCCAGCAACAGGGGGAACTATGGCTACACCTTC
cdr3_aa: CASNRGNYGYTF

clone_size: once
d_call: NA
j_call: TRBJ1-1
v_call: TRBV5-1
cdr3_nt: TGCGCCAGCAGCTTAACTTCCAGTAGAAACACTGAAGCTTTCTTT
cdr3_aa: CASSLTSSRNTEAFF

clone_size: NA
d_call: NA
j_call: TRBJ2-5
v_call: TRBV2
cdr3_nt: TGTGCCAGCAGCGACGACAGGATGGGGACCCAGTACTTC
cdr3_aa: CASSDDRMGTQYF

clone_size: NA
d_call: TRBD2
j_call: TRBJ2-1
v_call: TRBV5-1
cdr3_nt: TGCGCCAGCAGCACCGCTAGCGGGGGGCTTACGGGAGAGCAGTTCTTC
cdr3_aa: CASSTASGGLTGEQFF

clone_size: NA
d_call: TRBD2
j_call: TRBJ2-2
v_call: TRBV7-7
cdr3_nt: TGTGCTAGCGACCTGGCGGGAGGGCCTTTTTTCGCGAACACCGGGGAGCTGTTTTTT
cdr3_aa: CASDLAGGPFFANTGELFF

clone_size: NA
d_call: TRBD1
j_call: TRBJ2-7
v_call: TRBV7-3
cdr3_nt: TGTGCCAGCAGCTTCGGACAGGGCGAGCAGTACTTC
cdr3_aa: CASSFGQGEQYF

clone_size: NA
d_call: NA
j_call: TRBJ1-2
v_call: TRBV6-6
cdr3_nt: TGTGCCAGCAGTTTTGCGGCCCCAACGAACTATGGCTACACCTTC
cdr3_aa: CASSFAAPTNYGYTF

clone_size: NA
d_call: NA
j_call: TRBJ2-3
v_call: TRBV5-6
cdr3_nt: TGTGCCAGCAGCCTTATTGATACGCAGTATTTT
cdr3_aa: CASSLIDTQYF

clone_size: NA
d_call: NA
j_call: TRBJ1-2
v_call: TRBV20-1
cdr3_nt: TGCAGTGCATACGGTCCCTCTTACACCTTC
cdr3_aa: CSAYGPSYTF

clone_size: NA
d_call: TRBD2
j_call: TRBJ2-2
v_call: TRBV7-2
cdr3_nt: TGTGCCAGCAGCCCCCGGGGGGACGGGGAGCTGTTTTTT
cdr3_aa: CASSPRGDGELFF

clone_size: NA
d_call: NA
j_call: TRBJ1-1
v_call: TRBV19
cdr3_nt: TGTGCCAGTAGTATGCTGGGGCACACTGAAGCTTTCTTT
cdr3_aa: CASSMLGHTEAFF

clone_size: NA
d_call: NA
j_call: TRBJ2-2
v_call: TRBV14
cdr3_nt: TGTGCCAGCAGCCAGTGGGGGACACCGAACACCGGGGAGCTGTTTTTT
cdr3_aa: CASSQWGTPNTGELFF

clone_size: NA
d_call: NA
j_call: TRBJ1-2
v_call: TRBV9
cdr3_nt: TGTGCCAGCCGTGGGGCGCCGGGACCTAACTATGGCTACACCTTC
cdr3_aa: CASRGAPGPNYGYTF

clone_size: NA
d_call: TRBD1
j_call: TRBJ1-5
v_call: TRBV28
cdr3_nt: TGTGCCAGCAGTTACAGGGACAGGGGGTCCAATCAGCCCCAGCATTTT
cdr3_aa: CASSYRDRGSNQPQHF

clone_size: NA
d_call: NA
j_call: TRBJ1-1
v_call: TRBV7-9
cdr3_nt: TGTGCCAGCAGAGCCCCGGGCGCTGAAGCTTTCTTT
cdr3_aa: CASRAPGAEAFF

clone_size: NA
d_call: NA
j_call: TRBJ2-7
v_call: TRBV7-2
cdr3_nt: TGTGCCAGCAGCTTCGGGCGGGACTCAACCTACGAGCAGTACTTC
cdr3_aa: CASSFGRDSTYEQYF

clone_size: NA
d_call: TRBD1
j_call: TRBJ1-4
v_call: TRBV6-5
cdr3_nt: TGTGCCAGCAGTTACGGGACAGGGGTTAATAATGAAAAACTGTTTTTT
cdr3_aa: CASSYGTGVNNEKLFF

clone_size: NA
d_call: NA
j_call: TRBJ1-5
v_call: TRBV10-1
cdr3_nt: TGCGCCAGCAGGGAGCTCCGGCAGCCCCAGCATTTT
cdr3_aa: CASRELRQPQHF

clone_size: NA
d_call: NA
j_call: TRBJ1-2
v_call: TRBV6-2/TRBV6-3
cdr3_nt: TGTGCCAGCAGCCCGGGTCCGACTTATGGCTACACCTTC
cdr3_aa: CASSPGPTYGYTF

clone_size: NA
d_call: NA
j_call: TRBJ1-1
v_call: TRBV27
cdr3_nt: TGTGCCAGCAGTTTCCTAGGGTTATCTGAAGCTTTCTTT
cdr3_aa: CASSFLGLSEAFF

clone_size: NA
d_call: NA
j_call: TRBJ1-5
v_call: TRBV28
cdr3_nt: TGTGCCAGCAGCCGACCGGGACTGATGAATCAGCCCCAGCATTTT
cdr3_aa: CASSRPGLMNQPQHF

clone_size: NA
d_call: TRBD2
j_call: TRBJ2-3
v_call: TRBV5-1
cdr3_nt: TGCGCCAGCAGCTTGGGCGGGCTAGCGGATCACACAGATACGCAGTATTTT
cdr3_aa: CASSLGGLADHTDTQYF

clone_size: few
d_call: TRBD2
j_call: TRBJ2-7
v_call: TRBV28
cdr3_nt: TGTGCCAGCAGTACTCGGACTAGCGGAGATCTCGAGGAGCAGTACTTC
cdr3_aa: CASSTRTSGDLEEQYF

clone_size: NA
d_call: NA
j_call: TRBJ1-3
v_call: TRBV7-9
cdr3_nt: TGTGCCAGCTGGGGGGGAACTTCTGGAAACACCATATATTTT
cdr3_aa: CASWGGTSGNTIYF

clone_size: NA
d_call: NA
j_call: TRBJ2-5
v_call: TRBV5-1
cdr3_nt: TGCGCCAGCAGCCTAATGGGGTCAGGGGCCGAGACCCAGTACTTC
cdr3_aa: CASSLMGSGAETQYF

clone_size: NA
d_call: NA
j_call: TRBJ1-2
v_call: TRBV4-1
cdr3_nt: NA
cdr3_aa: CASSQVAQGSFTF

clone_size: NA
d_call: TRBD1
j_call: TRBJ2-7
v_call: TRBV6-4
cdr3_nt: TGTGCCAGCAGTGAAAGTGGACAGGAGCCTTCCTACGAGCAGTACTTC
cdr3_aa: CASSESGQEPSYEQYF

clone_size: NA
d_call: NA
j_call: TRBJ1-6
v_call: TRBV7-2
cdr3_nt: TGTGCCAGCAGCTTAGGGGTACAATATAATTCACCCCTCCACTTT
cdr3_aa: CASSLGVQYNSPLHF

clone_size: NA
d_call: NA
j_call: TRBJ1-1
v_call: TRBV6-2/TRBV6-3
cdr3_nt: TGTGCCAGCAGCCCCGGGATAAGTGAAGCTTTCTTT
cdr3_aa: CASSPGISEAFF

clone_size: NA
d_call: NA
j_call: TRBJ2-2
v_call: TRBV7-9
cdr3_nt: TGTGCCAGCAGCTTAGTAGGGGGCACCGGGGAGCTGTTTTTT
cdr3_aa: CASSLVGGTGELFF

clone_size: NA
d_call: TRBD2
j_call: TRBJ2-1
v_call: TRBV28
cdr3_nt: TGTGCCAGCAGTCTCACAGGGACTAGCGGGAGAGACAGGAATGAGCAGTTCTTC
cdr3_aa: CASSLTGTSGRDRNEQFF

clone_size: NA
d_call: TRBD1
j_call: TRBJ2-7
v_call: TRBV14
cdr3_nt: TGTGCCAGCAGTCAAGGACAGGGTTTCTACGAGCAGTACTTC
cdr3_aa: CASSQGQGFYEQYF

clone_size: NA
d_call: NA
j_call: TRBJ1-2
v_call: TRBV28
cdr3_nt: TGTGCCAGCAGTTTAGGGGGCCGCGAGGGCTACACCTTC
cdr3_aa: CASSLGGREGYTF

clone_size: NA
d_call: NA
j_call: TRBJ2-7
v_call: TRBV4-3
cdr3_nt: TGCGCCAGCAGCCAAGTTAGCCGTTCCTACGAGCAGTACTTC
cdr3_aa: CASSQVSRSYEQYF

clone_size: NA
d_call: TRBD1
j_call: TRBJ2-3
v_call: TRBV7-2
cdr3_nt: TGTGCCAGCCAGGGGGCCGGCACAGATACGCAGTATTTT
cdr3_aa: CASQGAGTDTQYF

clone_size: NA
d_call: TRBD1
j_call: TRBJ1-1
v_call: TRBV27
cdr3_nt: TGTGCCAGCAGCCCGACAGGGGGAGGGACTGAAGCTTTCTTT
cdr3_aa: CASSPTGGGTEAFF

clone_size: NA
d_call: NA
j_call: TRBJ2-4
v_call: TRBV5-4
cdr3_nt: TGTGCCAGCAGCCCCAACCGGGGCCTGGAAGCCAAAAACATTCAGTACTTC
cdr3_aa: CASSPNRGLEAKNIQYF

clone_size: NA
d_call: TRBD2
j_call: TRBJ2-1
v_call: TRBV20-1
cdr3_nt: TGCAGTGCTATTGATAGCGGGAGGGACAATGAGCAGTTCTTC
cdr3_aa: CSAIDSGRDNEQFF